This TCR beta chain was identified in a study of blood T cell repertoires in COVID-19 (dated by TCRdb to 2018 to 2021). In terms of the full investigation: Collaborator samples came from the United States, Italy and Spain and covered acute and convalescent phases of COVID-19. The prospective study material was composed of cDNA or gDNA derived from T cells, B-cell-depleted T cells, or PBMCs. Deeply sampled blood TCRbeta repertoires from subjects exposed to, actively infected with, or recovered from COVID-19 were included in the dataset. The repertoires were released in a freely available public database meant as a resource for research on the immune response to SARS-CoV-2. The samples were drawn from the first 160 participants of the ongoing ImmuneRACE study and from 1,200 or so subjects provided by 6 global collaborators. Nearly every sample came with metadata listing a de-identified subject ID, COVID-19 status, age in years and sex. Where available, HLA class I and class II types were taken from metadata supplied by the sample provider and were not determined by assay-based typing. Paper-wide results and their limitations: How much clinical and demographic metadata was included differed by source and by participant, and the metadata was provided uncurated.

One collaborating source in Seattle enrolled patients while the patients were actively infected and followed the patients over time throughout the course of disease. Collaborating institutions collected whole blood in K2EDTA tubes following their own protocols. For TCRbeta analysis, collaborator samples were shipped as frozen whole blood, as isolated PBMCs, or as DNA extracted from either sample type. Trimming takes 3 bases off V and 4 bases off J; junction bases not matched to a gene: 4. There are 15 amino acids in the CDR3, from cysteine to phenylalanine inclusive. The retained sequence is limited to the CDR3, 45 bases, with the frame set at the first base. From a lookup of the germline V gene, CDR1 and CDR2 are KGHSH and LQKENI. The immunoSEQ Assay, a bias-controlled multiplex PCR, was used to amplify TCRbeta CDR3 regions from genomic DNA. The authors processed their data as follows. Nucleated cell counts per sample were estimated from amplification of reference gene primers within the assay. To quantify the absolute abundance of each unique TCRbeta CDR3 rearrangement, sequence reads were collapsed and filtered. For each sample, productive Simpson clonality was calculated as the square root of Simpson's diversity index over productive rearrangements. TCRdb took over this immuneACCESS table, retaining in-frame rearrangements with V and J assigned. Such tables are incomplete; in checked studies, under half of the missing clones stem from an unresolved V gene, and the remainder is unexplained. That table supplies the V and J calls and clone size; D and trimming were determined from the DNA. This sample has about 170,000 clones in its table, and approximately 91% of those were observed once. Roughly 5% of the sample is in the top ten clones.

Concerning this clone: Its antigen is currently not known. Base-call qualities are not available, and no considerably larger clone is one nucleotide away.

The receptor was isolated from a man aged 18-30 years with COVID-19, enrolled during active disease. The specimen was peripheral blood. The chain is encoded by TRBV18 joined to TRBJ2-7; 12 central bases correspond to TRBD2. The base sequence is TGTGCCAGCTCACCCGCGACTAGCGGGAGTTACGAGCAGTACTTC. It codes for CASSPATSGSYEQYF.